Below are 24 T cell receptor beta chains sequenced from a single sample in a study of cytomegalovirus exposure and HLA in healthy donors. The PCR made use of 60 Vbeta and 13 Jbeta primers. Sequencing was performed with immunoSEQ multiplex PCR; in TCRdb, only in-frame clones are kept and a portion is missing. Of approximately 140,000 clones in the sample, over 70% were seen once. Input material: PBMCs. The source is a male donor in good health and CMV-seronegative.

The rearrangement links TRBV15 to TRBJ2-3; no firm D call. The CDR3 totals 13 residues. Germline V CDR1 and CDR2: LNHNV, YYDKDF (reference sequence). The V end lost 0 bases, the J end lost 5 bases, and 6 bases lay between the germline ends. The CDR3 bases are TGTGCCACCAGCAGAGATACTGGAGATACGCAGTATTTT. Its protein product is CATSRDTGDTQYF.

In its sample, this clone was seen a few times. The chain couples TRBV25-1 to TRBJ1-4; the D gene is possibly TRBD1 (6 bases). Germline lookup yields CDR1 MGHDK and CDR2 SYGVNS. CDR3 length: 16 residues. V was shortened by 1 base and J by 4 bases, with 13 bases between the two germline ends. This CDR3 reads CASSEFRGAGNEKLFF. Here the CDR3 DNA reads TGTGCCAGCAGTGAATTCCGGGGGGCGGGTAATGAAAAACTGTTTTTT. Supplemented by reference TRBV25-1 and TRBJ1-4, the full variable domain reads EADIYQTPRYLVIGTGKKITLECSQTMGHDKMYWYQQDPGMELHLIHYSYGVNSTEKGDLSSESTVSRIRTEHFPLTLESARPSHTSQYLCASSEFRGAGNEKLFFGSGTQLSVL.

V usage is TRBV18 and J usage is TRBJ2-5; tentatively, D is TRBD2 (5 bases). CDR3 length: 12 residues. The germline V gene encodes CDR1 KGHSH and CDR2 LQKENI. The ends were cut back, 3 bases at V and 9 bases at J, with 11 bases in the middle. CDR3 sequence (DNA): TGTGCCAGCTCACCCGAAGAGAGGGCCCAGTACTTC. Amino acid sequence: CASSPEERAQYF.

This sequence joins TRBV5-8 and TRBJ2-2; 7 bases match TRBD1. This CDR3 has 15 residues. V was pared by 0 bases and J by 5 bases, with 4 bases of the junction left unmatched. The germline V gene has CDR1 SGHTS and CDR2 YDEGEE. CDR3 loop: CASSLGRGNTGELFF. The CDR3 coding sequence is TGTGCCAGCAGCTTGGGCAGGGGGAATACCGGGGAGCTGTTTTTT.

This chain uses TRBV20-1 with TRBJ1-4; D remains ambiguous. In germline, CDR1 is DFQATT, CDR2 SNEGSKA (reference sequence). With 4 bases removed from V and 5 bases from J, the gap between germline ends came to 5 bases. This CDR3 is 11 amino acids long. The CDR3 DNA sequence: TGCAGTGCTAACGGGAATGAAAAACTGTTTTTT. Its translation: CSANGNEKLFF.

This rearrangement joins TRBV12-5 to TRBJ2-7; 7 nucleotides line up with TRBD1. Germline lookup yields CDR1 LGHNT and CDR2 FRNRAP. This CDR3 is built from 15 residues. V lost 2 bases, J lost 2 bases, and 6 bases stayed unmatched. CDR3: CASGLTPGQTYEQYF. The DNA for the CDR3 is TGTGCTAGTGGTTTGACACCGGGACAGACCTACGAGCAGTACTTC.

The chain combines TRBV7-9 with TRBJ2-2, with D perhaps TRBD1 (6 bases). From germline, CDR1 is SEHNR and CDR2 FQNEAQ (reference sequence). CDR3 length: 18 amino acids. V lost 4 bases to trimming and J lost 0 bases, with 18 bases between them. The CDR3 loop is CASSSLRGTPSNTGELFF. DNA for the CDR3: TGTGCCAGCAGCTCTTTGAGAGGGACACCTTCGAACACCGGGGAGCTGTTTTTT. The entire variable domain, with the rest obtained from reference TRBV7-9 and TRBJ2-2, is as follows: DTGVSQNPRHKITKRGQNVTFRCDPISEHNRLYWYRQTLGQGPEFLTYFQNEAQLEKSRLLSDRFSAERPKGSFSTLEIQRTEQGDSAMYLCASSSLRGTPSNTGELFFGEGSRLTVL.

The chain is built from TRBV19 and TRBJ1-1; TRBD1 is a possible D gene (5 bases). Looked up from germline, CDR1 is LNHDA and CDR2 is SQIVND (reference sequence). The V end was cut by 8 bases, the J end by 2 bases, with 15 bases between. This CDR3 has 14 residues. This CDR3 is CASDPSGHNTEAFF. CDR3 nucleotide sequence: TGTGCCAGTGACCCTAGCGGACACAACACTGAAGCTTTCTTT.

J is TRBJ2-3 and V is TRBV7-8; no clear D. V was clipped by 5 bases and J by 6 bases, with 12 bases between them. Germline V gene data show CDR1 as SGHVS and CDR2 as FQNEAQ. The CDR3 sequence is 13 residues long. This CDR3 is CASSPELSDTQYF. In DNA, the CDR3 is TGTGCCAGCAGCCCGGAGTTGTCTGATACGCAGTATTTT.

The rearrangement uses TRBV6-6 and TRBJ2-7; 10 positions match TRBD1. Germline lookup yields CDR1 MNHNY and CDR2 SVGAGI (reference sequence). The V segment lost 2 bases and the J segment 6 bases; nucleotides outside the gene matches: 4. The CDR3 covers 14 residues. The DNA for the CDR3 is TGTGCCAGCAGTTACACGACAGGGGGCGTCGAGCAGTACTTC. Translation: CASSYTTGGVEQYF.

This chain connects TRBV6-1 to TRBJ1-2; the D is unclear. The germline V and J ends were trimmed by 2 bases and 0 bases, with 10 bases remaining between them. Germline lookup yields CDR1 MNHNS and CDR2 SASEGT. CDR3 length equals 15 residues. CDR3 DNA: TGTGCCAGCAGTGAATGGCCAGTACCTAACTATGGCTACACCTTC. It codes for CASSEWPVPNYGYTF.

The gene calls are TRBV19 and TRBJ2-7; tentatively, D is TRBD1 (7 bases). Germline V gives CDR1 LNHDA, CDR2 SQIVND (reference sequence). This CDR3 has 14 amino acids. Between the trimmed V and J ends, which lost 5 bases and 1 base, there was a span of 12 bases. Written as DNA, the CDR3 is TGTGCCAGTAGTCGCGGGACAGCTTCCTACGAGCAGTACTTC. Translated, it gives CASSRGTASYEQYF.

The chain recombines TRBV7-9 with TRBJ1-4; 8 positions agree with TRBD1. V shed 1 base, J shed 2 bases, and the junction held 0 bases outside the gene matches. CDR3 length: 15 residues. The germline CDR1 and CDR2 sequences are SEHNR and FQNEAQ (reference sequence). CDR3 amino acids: CASSLGTGTNEKLFF. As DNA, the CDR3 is TGTGCCAGCAGCTTAGGGACAGGGACTAATGAAAAACTGTTTTTT.

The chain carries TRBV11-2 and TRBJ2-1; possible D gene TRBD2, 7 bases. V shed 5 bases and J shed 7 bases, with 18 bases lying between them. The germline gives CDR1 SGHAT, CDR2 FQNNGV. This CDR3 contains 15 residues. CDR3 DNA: TGTGCCAGCAGCCTGGCTGGGGGGGCGTCAAATGAGCAGTTCTTC. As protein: CASSLAGGASNEQFF.

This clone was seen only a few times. The CDR3 loop reads CASSVRRGNTEAFF. The CDR3, as DNA: TGCGCCAGCAGCGTGAGGAGGGGAAACACTGAAGCTTTCTTT. The chain joins TRBV5-1 to TRBJ1-1, with D tentatively TRBD1 (5 bases). This CDR3 comprises 14 residues. V was pared by 4 bases and J by 2 bases, with 12 bases between. Germline V gene lookup returns CDR1 SGHRS and CDR2 YFSETQ.

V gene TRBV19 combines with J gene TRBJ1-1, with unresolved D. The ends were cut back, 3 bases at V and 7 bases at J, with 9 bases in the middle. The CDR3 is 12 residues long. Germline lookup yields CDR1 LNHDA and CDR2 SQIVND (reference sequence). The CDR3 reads CASSIGFCEAFF. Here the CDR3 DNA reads TGTGCCAGTAGTATCGGTTTTTGTGAAGCTTTCTTT.

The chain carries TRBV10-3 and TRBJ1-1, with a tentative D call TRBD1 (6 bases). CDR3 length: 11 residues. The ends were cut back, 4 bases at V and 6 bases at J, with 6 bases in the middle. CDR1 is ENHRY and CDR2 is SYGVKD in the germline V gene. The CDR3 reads CAISGGPEAFF. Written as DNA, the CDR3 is TGTGCCATCAGTGGGGGGCCTGAAGCTTTCTTT.

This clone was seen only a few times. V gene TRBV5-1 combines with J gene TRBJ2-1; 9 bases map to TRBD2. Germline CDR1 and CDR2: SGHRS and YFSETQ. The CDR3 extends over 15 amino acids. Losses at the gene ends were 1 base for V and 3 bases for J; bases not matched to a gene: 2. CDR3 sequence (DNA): TGCGCCAGCAGCTTGAGCGGGGGGCTCTACAATGAGCAGTTCTTC. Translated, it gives CASSLSGGLYNEQFF.

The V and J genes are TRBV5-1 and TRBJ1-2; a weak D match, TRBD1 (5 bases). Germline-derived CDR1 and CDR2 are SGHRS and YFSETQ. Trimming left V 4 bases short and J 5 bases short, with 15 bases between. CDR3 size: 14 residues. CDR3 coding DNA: TGCGCCAGCAGCACAATAGACAGTACTTATGGCTACACCTTC. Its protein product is CASSTIDSTYGYTF.

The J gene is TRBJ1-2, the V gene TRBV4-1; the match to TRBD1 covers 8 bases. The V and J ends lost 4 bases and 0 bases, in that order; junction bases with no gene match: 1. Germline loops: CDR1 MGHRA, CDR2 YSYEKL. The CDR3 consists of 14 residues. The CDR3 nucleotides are TGCGCCAGCAGCCTGGGACAGGCTAACTATGGCTACACCTTC. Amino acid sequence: CASSLGQANYGYTF.

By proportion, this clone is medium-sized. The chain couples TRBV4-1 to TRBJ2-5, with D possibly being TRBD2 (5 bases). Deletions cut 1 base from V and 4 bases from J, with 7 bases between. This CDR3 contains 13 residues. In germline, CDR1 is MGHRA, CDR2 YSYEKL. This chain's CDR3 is CASSQGRSETQYF. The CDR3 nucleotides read TGCGCCAGCAGCCAAGGGAGGTCAGAGACCCAGTACTTC.

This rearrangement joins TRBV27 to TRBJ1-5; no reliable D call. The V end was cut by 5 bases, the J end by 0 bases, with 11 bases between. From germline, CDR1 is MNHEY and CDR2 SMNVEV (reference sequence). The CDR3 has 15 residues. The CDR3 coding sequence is TGTGCCAGCAGTCCCTGGGAGGGTAGCAATCAGCCCCAGCATTTT. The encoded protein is CASSPWEGSNQPQHF.

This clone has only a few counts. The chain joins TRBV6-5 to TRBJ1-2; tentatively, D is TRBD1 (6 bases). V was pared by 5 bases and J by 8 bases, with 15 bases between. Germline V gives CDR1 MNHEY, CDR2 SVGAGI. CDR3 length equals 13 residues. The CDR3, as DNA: TGTGCCAGCAGTACCGGACGAGGGGGAGGCTACACCTTC. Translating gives CASSTGRGGGYTF.

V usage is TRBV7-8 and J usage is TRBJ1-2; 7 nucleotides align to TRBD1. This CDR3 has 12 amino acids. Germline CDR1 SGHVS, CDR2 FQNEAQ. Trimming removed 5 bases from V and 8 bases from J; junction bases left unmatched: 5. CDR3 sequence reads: CASSIRGLGYTF. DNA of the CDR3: TGTGCCAGCAGCATTAGGGGGCTCGGCTACACCTTC. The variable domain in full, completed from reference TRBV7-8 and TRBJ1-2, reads GAGVSQSPRYKVAKRGQDVALRCDPISGHVSLFWYQQALGQGPEFLTYFQNEAQLDKSGLPSDRFFAERPEGSVSTLKIQRTQQEDSAVYLCASSIRGLGYTFGSGTRLTVV.